The rows below give T cell receptor beta chains drawn from one sample of a study of cytomegalovirus exposure and HLA in healthy donors. Profiling relied on immunoSEQ multiplex PCR, and the TCRdb table lists in-frame clones only, not all of them. The table includes 330,000 or so clones, 75% to 90% detected once. Specimen: PBMCs. The receptors shown here come from a woman younger than 30 in good health and CMV-seronegative. CDR3s include the opening cysteine and the closing phenylalanine or tryptophan. A D gene is named only where the DNA matches it firmly. Size values are once, few and many counts, or a class for expanded clones, and some rows have none.

j_call d_call v_call clone_size cdr3_nt cdr3_aa
TRBJ2-5 - TRBV7-9 - TGTGCCAGCAGCTTAGTCGACAGGCAAGAGACCCAGTACTTC CASSLVDRQETQYF
TRBJ2-7 TRBD2 TRBV12-5 once TGTGCTAGCGGACTAGCGACCGACTCCTACGAGCAGTACTTC CASGLATDSYEQYF
TRBJ2-6 TRBD2 TRBV5-6 - TGTGCCAGCAGCCGGGAGGGGGTCGCATCCTCTGGGGCCAACGTCCTGACTTTC CASSREGVASSGANVLTF
TRBJ1-5 - TRBV7-2 few TGTGCCAGCAGCCCCCTTAGCAATCAGCCCCAGCATTTT CASSPLSNQPQHF
TRBJ2-1 TRBD1 TRBV7-9 once TGTGCCAGCAGCTCCCGTTCGGGTCAGGGGGCAATCATCTTC CASSSRSGQGAIIF
TRBJ2-7 TRBD2 TRBV7-2 - TGTGCCAGCAGCTTGGGGAGGACTAGCGCCGAGCAGTACTTC CASSLGRTSAEQYF
TRBJ2-3 TRBD2 TRBV19 - TGTGCCAGTATCAGGACTAGCGGGGGCACAGATACGCAGTATTTT CASIRTSGGTDTQYF
TRBJ2-3 - TRBV27 - TGTGCCAGCAGTTTGGGGCCTCACCGTACAGATACGCAGTATTTT CASSLGPHRTDTQYF
TRBJ1-2 - TRBV5-1 - TGCGCCAGCAGCTTGTTTGAGGGGGACTATGGCTACACCTTC CASSLFEGDYGYTF
TRBJ2-7 TRBD1 TRBV28 - TGTGCCAGCAGTTTACTCCTTGGACAGGGCTACGAGCAGTACTTC CASSLLLGQGYEQYF
TRBJ2-2 - TRBV7-9 - TGTGCCAGCAGCCCCGTCCCCGGGGAGCTGTTTTTT CASSPVPGELFF
TRBJ2-7 - TRBV11-1 - TGTGCCAGCAGCTTAGGGCACAGGGCCTACGAGCAGTACTTC CASSLGHRAYEQYF
TRBJ2-7 TRBD1 TRBV4-3 - TGCGCCAGCAGCCAAGATAGGCTAGGAGGTGGACAGGGCCCCGACGAGCAGTACTTC CASSQDRLGGGQGPDEQYF
TRBJ2-3 TRBD1 TRBV18 - TGTGCCAGCTCACGGGACAGGGTTGGTTCAGATACGCAGTATTTT CASSRDRVGSDTQYF
TRBJ2-7 TRBD2 TRBV28 once TGTGCCAGCAGTTTAGTAGCGGGAGGGCCTTACGAGCAGTACTTC CASSLVAGGPYEQYF
TRBJ2-1 TRBD2 TRBV7-3 - TGTGCCAGCAGCTTACTCGCGGGAGGGGTTCTGGACAATGAGCAGTTCTTC CASSLLAGGVLDNEQFF
TRBJ2-1 TRBD2 TRBV7-7 - TGTGCTAGCAGCCCTCACTTAGCGGGAGTCGCGGATGAGCAGTTCTTC CASSPHLAGVADEQFF
TRBJ2-7 - TRBV7-8 few TGTGCCAGCAGCTTCGGTTCTACCGAGCAGTACTTC CASSFGSTEQYF
TRBJ2-7 - TRBV28 once TGTGCCAGCAGTTTAGAAAACTTTGGACACACCTACGAGCAGTACTTC CASSLENFGHTYEQYF
TRBJ2-7 - TRBV18 - TGTGCCAGCTCACCCCAATCTGGGGGGGCGACTCCCGAGCAGTACTTC CASSPQSGGATPEQYF
TRBJ1-1 TRBD1 TRBV18 - TGTGCCAGCGCCTCCACAGGGGTCTATTTTGGGGGAACTGAAGCTTTCTTT CASASTGVYFGGTEAFF
TRBJ2-1 TRBD2 TRBV5-1 - TGCGCCAGCAAGGCGGGAGCTCACAATGAGCAGTTCTTC CASKAGAHNEQFF
TRBJ1-3 - TRBV30 - TGTGCCTGGAGTATGGGCAGGTCGGCTGGAAACACCATATATTTT CAWSMGRSAGNTIYF
TRBJ2-1 TRBD2 TRBV7-9 few TGTGCCAGCAGCCCCTCAGCGGGAGGGGGCCAGCAGTTCTTC CASSPSAGGGQQFF
TRBJ1-1 - TRBV28 - TGTGCCAGCAGTTTATTGCGGGATTACATGGAAGCTTTCTTT CASSLLRDYMEAFF
TRBJ2-5 TRBD1 TRBV28 - TGTGCCAGCAGTTTAGAGACAGGGGTCGGGACCCAGTACTTC CASSLETGVGTQYF
TRBJ2-1 - TRBV7-9 - TGTGCCAGCCTGGGCGAACGATCGTACAATGAGCAGTTCTTC CASLGERSYNEQFF
TRBJ2-1 - TRBV9 - TGTGCCAGCAGCATCCTAGCGAGGGGATACAATGAGCAGTTCTTC CASSILARGYNEQFF
TRBJ2-7 TRBD1 TRBV30 - TGTGCCATGGAAAAGGCAGGGGGCTACGAGCAGTACTTC CAMEKAGGYEQYF
TRBJ2-1 TRBD2 TRBV9 - TGTGCCAGCAGCCAGGCGGGAGTTCCGAATGAGCAGTTCTTC CASSQAGVPNEQFF
TRBJ1-2 TRBD1 TRBV4-1 - TGCGCCAGCAGCCAGACAGGGGCCTCTAACTATGGCTACACCTTC CASSQTGASNYGYTF
TRBJ2-5 TRBD1 TRBV5-1 - TGCGCCAGCAGCTTTACAGGGGCTAAAAAGACCCAGTACTTC CASSFTGAKKTQYF
TRBJ2-1 - TRBV2 - TGTGCCAGCCGTTGGTTAGGAGGTGAGCAGTTCTTC CASRWLGGEQFF
TRBJ2-7 TRBD1 TRBV11-2 - TGTGCCAGCAGCCTCCGGTCCGGACAGGGCGATGGAAGGTACTTC CASSLRSGQGDGRYF
TRBJ2-5 - TRBV27 - TGTGCCAGCAGTTTAGGGGGGTCCGAGACCCAGTACTTC CASSLGGSETQYF
TRBJ2-7 TRBD2 TRBV5-1 - TGCGCCAGCAGCCCCTCGACTAGCGGGAGCTCCTACGAGCAGTACTTC CASSPSTSGSSYEQYF
TRBJ2-7 TRBD2 TRBV4-1 - TGCGCCAGCAGCCAAGAGACTAGCGGGGGCCTTCGCGAGCAGTACTTC CASSQETSGGLREQYF
TRBJ1-1 - TRBV5-1 - TGCGCCAGCAGCTCAGGGGACACTGAAGCTTTCTTT CASSSGDTEAFF
TRBJ2-7 TRBD1 TRBV5-1 few TGCGCCAGCAACTTGGCAGGGGGATCCTACGAGCAGTACTTC CASNLAGGSYEQYF
TRBJ2-3 TRBD2 TRBV5-1 - TGCGCCAGCAGCTTCGGGAGGGGGACAGATACGCAGTATTTT CASSFGRGTDTQYF
TRBJ2-1 TRBD2 TRBV5-6 - TGTGCCAGCAGCTTGGGACTAGCGGGATACAATGAGCAGTTCTTC CASSLGLAGYNEQFF
TRBJ2-1 TRBD2 TRBV10-3 - TGTGCCACGATGGGTAGCGGGAGTTCCCCCGACAATGAGCAGTTCTTC CATMGSGSSPDNEQFF
TRBJ1-1 - TRBV16 - TGTGCCAGCAGCCAACGCTTGCGGGGTGATGAAGCTTTCTTT CASSQRLRGDEAFF
TRBJ2-2 TRBD2 TRBV19 many TGTGCCAGTAGTATAGGAACTAGCGGGACGAACACCGGGGAGCTGTTTTTT CASSIGTSGTNTGELFF
TRBJ2-7 - TRBV5-1 - TGCGCCAGCAGTCTGGAGCCCTACGAGCAGTACTTC CASSLEPYEQYF
TRBJ2-5 - TRBV4-1 - TGCGCCAGCAGCCACGGCAGCGGAGCGGGAGAGACCCAGTACTTC CASSHGSGAGETQYF